This T cell receptor (beta chain) was captured in a study of blood T cells in healthy people across ages. Whole-study results and caveats: Any changes in expanded clonotypes were possibly confounded, as donor CMV status remained unknown. Significant beta diversity loss was already apparent by age approximately 38, declining roughly linearly. Naive CD4+ cell counts and diversity both ran higher in long-lived than in aged donors. Unsorted PBMC input precluded a conclusive naive versus antigen-experienced comparison.

This clonotype was detected only once. Its antigen is not identified. This CDR3 contains 16 residues. Germline CDR1 reads LGHDT; CDR2 reads YNNKEL (reference sequence). Sample-barcoded 5' priming and a J-beta primer mix drove a second PCR of about 6 to 11 cycles. One entry per CDR3 protein, called by TCRdb with MiXCR from the 5' RACE reads. The sample holds hundreds of thousands of distinct CDR3 sequences; about 51% are singletons and the top ten take about 13%. The receptor comes from a woman of 80 years or more in good health. The chain links TRBV3-1 to TRBJ2-4; D may be TRBD1 (6 bases). The DNA end is more similar to TRBJ2-5, so the J call may be wrong. Sequenced sample: blood. This CDR3 reads CASSQAPGHDQETQYF. The CDR3 region has the DNA TGTGCCAGCAGCCAAGCCCCGGGACATGACCAAGAGACCCAGTACTTC.